This TCR beta chain was recovered during a study of PD-L1 blockade in urothelial cancer. Whole-study context: The patients first took atezolizumab in about 2014, receiving 1,200 mg intravenously every 3 weeks. About 90% of the roughly 30 patients were men who had bladder-origin urothelial cancer. At 3 weeks after treatment start (second dose) and again at 6 weeks, blood was analyzed.

Time point here: pretreatment peripheral blood. The CDR3 consists of 14 residues. The germline gives CDR1 SGHNT, CDR2 YYREEE (reference sequence). Trimming pared 0 bases from V and 2 bases from J, leaving 7 bases between. Some clones are missing from TCRdb's copy, which holds only in-frame ones; the method was immunoSEQ multiplex PCR. This sample carries roughly 90,000 clones, about 89% of them seen once, and the ten largest clones take roughly 0.97%. The clonotype comes from an elderly woman with urothelial cancer. The chain couples TRBV5-4 to TRBJ2-3; possible D gene TRBD1, 5 bases. Specimen: PBMCs, collected around atezolizumab (anti-PD-L1) treatment. CDR3 nucleotides: TGTGCCAGCAGCTTGGGCAGGGCCACAGATACGCAGTATTTT. Amino acid sequence: CASSLGRATDTQYF.